This TCR beta chain is from a study of human T cells and chemical hapten exposure. About the study: Sensitizing treatment utilized 2% DPC over a roughly 2 cm by roughly 2 cm portion of upper inner arm skin.

Time point reported: patch test 3, about 24 weeks after DPC sensitization. Treatment in this sample: therapeutic diphenylcyclopropenone sensitization with weekly scalp DPC. This clonotype has a handful of counts. Its cognate antigen is unknown. V shed 5 bases and J 5 bases; nucleotides not matched to a gene: 5. The CDR3 loop spans 14 amino acids. Germline V gene data show CDR1 as MDHEN and CDR2 as SYDVKM. The study, taken as a whole, reports: Clustering by CDR3 similarity yielded significantly more large clusters from expanded TCRs than controls.

In TCRdb, the RACE reads were re-called with MiXCR into one record per CDR3 protein. The sample records around 200,000 distinct CDR3 sequences, 24% being singletons. The TCR sequence derives from a woman aged 40 to 55 with alopecia areata. Some clones in this sample may be carry-over from other donors' samples. This sample comprised whole blood, obtained in connection with sensitization to the hapten diphenylcyclopropenone (DPC). The chain links TRBV28 to TRBJ2-1; 8 bases fit TRBD1. This CDR3 is CASSPQDRDNEQFF. Here the CDR3 DNA reads TGTGCCAGCAGTCCTCAGGACAGGGACAATGAGCAGTTCTTC.